In this sample, the clone carrying this T cell receptor beta chain turned up many times. Its antigen is unknown. Busulfan-fludarabine conditioning, marrow transplant, and cyclophosphamide on days +3 and +4 were administered. The data originate from a study of T cells after posttransplantation cyclophosphamide. Only in-frame clones appear in the TCRdb table, and some are missing; sequencing was by immunoSEQ multiplex PCR. The sample yields about 5,000 clones, without any singletons. Germline lookup yields CDR1 SGHNT and CDR2 YYREEE (reference sequence). The V and J ends lost 4 bases and 6 bases, in that order; junction bases with no gene match: 4. The CDR3 extends over 13 amino acids. Regarding the study as a whole: Later post-transplant blood repertoires were often dominated by donor CD8+ memory clones.

Sequenced material: PBMCs, taken after allogeneic stem cell transplant with posttransplant cyclophosphamide. The TCR was taken from a male patient aged 60 to 75 who received an allogeneic stem cell transplant from a related donor, was CMV-positive, and had no GVHD. The T cells may come from the graft donor. The chain uses TRBV5-4 and TRBJ2-7, with TRBD1 identical over 10 bases. CDR3 nucleotide sequence: TGTGCCAGCAGCCGGGACAGGGGAGGCGAGCAGTACTTC. Translation: CASSRDRGGEQYF.